This T cell receptor (beta chain) appears in the sequencing data of a study of T cell responses to AZD1222 COVID-19 vaccine (dated by TCRdb to the early 2020s). The study in broad terms: AZD1222 recipients given second doses at about 4 weeks or at about 12 weeks were pooled, since spike-specific TCR depth and breadth were not found to differ between the two schedules. TCR sequencing was performed for roughly 250 trial participants, of whom around 200 were given two doses of AZD1222 and approximately 25 were given two doses of MenACWY control vaccine. Trial participants were enrolled by age into 18-55, 56-69 and 70-plus year subgroups, with 148, 28 and 57 TCR-sequenced participants respectively. Study-level results and caveats: Conclusions about previously exposed vaccinees are limited because only a handful of AZD1222 recipients were SARS-CoV-2 seropositive at baseline. Most participants were white British and females outnumbered males, and the authors suggested that clonal diversity may have been underestimated. Nearly half of unique spike-specific TCRs reportedly recognized epitopes outside regions mutated in the B.1.351 and B.1.1.7 variants. Vaccine-associated CD4 TCRs spanned the whole spike protein, with dominant responses in regions 160-218 and 743-854. In the small 56-69-year group, the increase in depth fell short of significance, most likely because of low power. Because no day 14 peak-response samples were available, the repertoires could be characterized only after the peak T cell response. Spike-specific TCR breadth and depth rose significantly after two AZD1222 doses compared with day 0 and with MenACWY recipients.

Sample time point, as interpreted from the label and publication: baseline before first vaccination. Vaccinee samples came from UK trials COV001 and COV002, including a single-blind randomized controlled phase 2/3 trial of AZD1222 (ChAdOx1 nCoV-19) in healthy adults. For TCRbeta chain sequencing, PBMC samples from trial participants were taken at day 0 and at day 28 after the second dose. The CDR3 measures 13 amino acids from cysteine to phenylalanine. Of all the DNA, just the CDR3 is kept, 39 bases in frame from base 1. V is shortened by 0 bases, J by 1 base, and the region joining them spans 4 bases. Via the germline V gene, CDR1 is SGDLS and CDR2 YYNGEE. A remark on this clone: Its cognate antigen has yet to be identified. Per-nucleotide qualities are absent, and no much larger clonotype sits a single base away.

The CDR3 regions of human TCRbeta chains were subjected to immunosequencing. On the study's bioinformatics: Repertoire TCRs were matched against a reference library of SARS-CoV-2-specific TCRs generated with the MIRA antigen-specificity platform. Breadth meant the fraction of unique TCRs that were SARS-CoV-2-associated, whereas depth meant the fraction of total T cells that were SARS-CoV-2-associated. Using the MIRA data, each spike-specific TCR was assigned both to the spike region to which the TCR was reactive and to a CD4 or CD8 class. Log10-transformed breadth and depth values were compared by one-way ANOVA with Sidak's multiple comparisons tests. Drawn from immuneACCESS, this table holds only the in-frame rearrangements with V and J called that TCRdb kept. Clones are partly lost; checked studies trace under half to an unresolved V gene and leave the rest unexplained. V and J calls and clone size come straight from that table; D and trimming were deduced from the DNA. Here the sample has 96,000 or so clones; 90% occur a single time. About 26% of the sample is in the top ten clones.

The receptor was derived from an adult in good health. Rearrangement joined TRBV9 to TRBJ1-2; the D gene is not confidently resolved. Here the sequenced sample was peripheral blood, taken on day 0 of AZD1222 vaccination. In nucleotides, the sequence is TGTGCCAGCAGCGTAGCTAGTAACTATGGCTACACCTTC. The resulting protein is CASSVASNYGYTF.